This record looks at one T cell receptor beta chain sequence and its context. Its antigen remains unknown. Looked up from germline, CDR1 is SGHTS and CDR2 is YDEGEE. CDR3 length equals 14 residues. V was trimmed by 0 bases and J by 3 bases, leaving 9 bases between them. The data were obtained in a study of cytomegalovirus exposure and HLA in healthy donors. For the study at large: Around 81% of 300 to 450 genotyped donors fell in the Caucasian-associated ancestry cluster.

Primers: 60 Vbeta forward and 13 Jbeta reverse. Only in-frame clones appear in the TCRdb table, and some are missing; sequencing was by immunoSEQ multiplex PCR. Among over 120,000 clones listed, around 79% were seen once. General study results and limits: Sequences of the TCR beta chain were said to predict the HLA-A and HLA-B alleles of most subjects accurately. In vitro, three CMV-associated chains proved specific for CMV antigens. In an earlier analysis, in several hundred donors, most V segments appeared productive either ~90% or ~30% of the time.

The chain joins TRBV5-8 to TRBJ1-2; TRBD1 is a possible D gene (6 bases). The sequence came from a male donor in good health and CMV-seronegative. Sample: PBMCs. CDR3 residues: CASSLGQEHYGYTF. CDR3 bases: TGTGCCAGCAGCTTGGGACAGGAGCACTATGGCTACACCTTC.